This T cell receptor beta chain appears in the sequencing data of a study of T cells in Graves' hyperthyroidism and ophthalmopathy. This CDR3 is 13 amino acids long. Germline V lookup: CDR1 MNHNS, CDR2 SASEGT. Between the trimmed V and J ends, which lost 6 bases and 7 bases, there was a span of 13 bases. This clonotype appeared many times. It was RNA transcripts that yielded the amplified TCR beta CDR3 regions. The HTBI primer set drove a first-round RT-PCR of the TCR CDR3. Via MiXCR, TCRdb re-called the multiplex PCR reads, giving one row per CDR3 protein. The sample carries about 320,000 distinct CDR3 sequences, roughly 17% recorded once.

Sequencing used blood. This receptor was obtained from a man aged 30 to 45 with Graves' hyperthyroidism. The chain joins TRBV6-1 to TRBJ1-5; D ambiguous. For the CDR3, the DNA is TGTGCCAGCAGCTTTTCCCGAATGCAGCCCCAGCATTTT. Protein product: CASSFSRMQPQHF.